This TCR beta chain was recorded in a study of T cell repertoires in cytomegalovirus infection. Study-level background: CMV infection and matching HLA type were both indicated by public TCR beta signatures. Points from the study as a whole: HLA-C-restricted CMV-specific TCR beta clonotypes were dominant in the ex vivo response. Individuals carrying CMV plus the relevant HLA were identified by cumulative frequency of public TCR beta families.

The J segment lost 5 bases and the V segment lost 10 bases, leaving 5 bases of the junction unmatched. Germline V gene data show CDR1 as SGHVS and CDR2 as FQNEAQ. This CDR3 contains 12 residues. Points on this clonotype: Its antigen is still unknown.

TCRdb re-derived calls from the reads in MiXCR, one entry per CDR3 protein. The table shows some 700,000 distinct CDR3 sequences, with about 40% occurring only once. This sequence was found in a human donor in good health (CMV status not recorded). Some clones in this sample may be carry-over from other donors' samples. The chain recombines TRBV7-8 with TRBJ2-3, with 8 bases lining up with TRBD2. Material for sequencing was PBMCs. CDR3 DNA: TGTGCCACTGGACTAGCAGGAGATACGCAGTATTTT. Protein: CATGLAGDTQYF.